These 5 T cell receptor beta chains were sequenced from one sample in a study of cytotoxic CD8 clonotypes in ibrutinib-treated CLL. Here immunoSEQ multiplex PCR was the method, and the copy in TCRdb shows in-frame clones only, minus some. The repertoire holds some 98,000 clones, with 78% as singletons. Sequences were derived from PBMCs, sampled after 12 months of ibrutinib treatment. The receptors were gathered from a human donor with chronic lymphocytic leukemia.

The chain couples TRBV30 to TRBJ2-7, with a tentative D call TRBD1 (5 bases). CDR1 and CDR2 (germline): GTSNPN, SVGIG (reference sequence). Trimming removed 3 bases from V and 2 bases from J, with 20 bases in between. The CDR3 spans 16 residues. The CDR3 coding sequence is TGTGCCTGGAGGAAAACGACCTACAGGATCACCTACGAGCAGTACTTC. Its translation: CAWRKTTYRITYEQYF. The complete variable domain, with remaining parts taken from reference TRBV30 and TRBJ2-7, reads SQTIHQWPATLVQPVGSPLSLECTVEGTSNPNLYWYRQAAGRGLQLLFYSVGIGQISSEVPQNLSASRPQDRQFILSSKKLLLSDSGFYLCAWRKTTYRITYEQYFGPGTRLTVT.

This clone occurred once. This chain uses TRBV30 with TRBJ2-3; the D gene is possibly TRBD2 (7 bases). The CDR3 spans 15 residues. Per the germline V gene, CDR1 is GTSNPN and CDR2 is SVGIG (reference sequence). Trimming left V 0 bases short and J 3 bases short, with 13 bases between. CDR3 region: CAWSVGGGRTDTQYF. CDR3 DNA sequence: TGTGCCTGGAGTGTTGGGGGGGGCAGGACAGATACGCAGTATTTT.

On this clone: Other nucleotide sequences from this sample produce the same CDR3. In nucleotides, the CDR3 is TGTGCCTGGACGGGGAGAGAAACCCAGTACTTC. This codes for CAWTGRETQYF. This sequence joins TRBV30 and TRBJ2-5; possible D gene TRBD2, 5 bases. CDR3 length equals 11 residues. Germline V lookup: CDR1 GTSNPN, CDR2 SVGIG (reference sequence). V lost 4 bases, J lost 8 bases, and 11 bases lay in between.

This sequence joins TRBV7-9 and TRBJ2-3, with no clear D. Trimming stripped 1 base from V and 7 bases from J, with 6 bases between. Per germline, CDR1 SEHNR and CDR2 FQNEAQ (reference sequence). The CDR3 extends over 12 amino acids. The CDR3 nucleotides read TGTGCCAGCAGCTTAGTTCGTAATACGCAGTATTTT. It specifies CASSLVRNTQYF.

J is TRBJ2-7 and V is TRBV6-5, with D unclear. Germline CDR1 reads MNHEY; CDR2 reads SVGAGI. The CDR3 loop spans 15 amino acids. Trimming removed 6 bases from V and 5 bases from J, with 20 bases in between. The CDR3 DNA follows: TGTGCCAGCAGGATCAAAGTTTTTACTACGAACGAGCAGTACTTC. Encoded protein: CASRIKVFTTNEQYF.